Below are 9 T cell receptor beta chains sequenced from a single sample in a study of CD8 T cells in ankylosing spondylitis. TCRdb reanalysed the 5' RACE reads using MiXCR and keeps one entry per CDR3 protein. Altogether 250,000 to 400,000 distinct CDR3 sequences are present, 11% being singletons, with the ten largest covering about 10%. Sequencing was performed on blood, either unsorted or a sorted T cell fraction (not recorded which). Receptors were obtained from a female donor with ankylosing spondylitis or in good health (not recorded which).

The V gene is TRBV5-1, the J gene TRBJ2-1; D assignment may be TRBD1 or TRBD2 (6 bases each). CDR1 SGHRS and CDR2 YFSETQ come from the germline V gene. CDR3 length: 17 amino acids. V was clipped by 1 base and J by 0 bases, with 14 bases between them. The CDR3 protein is CASSLMGGRSSYNEQFF. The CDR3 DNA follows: TGCGCCAGCAGCTTGATGGGGGGCCGGAGCTCCTACAATGAGCAGTTCTTC.

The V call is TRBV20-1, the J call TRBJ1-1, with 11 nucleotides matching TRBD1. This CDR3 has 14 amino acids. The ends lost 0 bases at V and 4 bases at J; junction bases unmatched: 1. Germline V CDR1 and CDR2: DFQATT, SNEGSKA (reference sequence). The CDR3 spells CSARDGTGGTEAFF. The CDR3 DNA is TGCAGTGCTAGAGATGGGACAGGGGGCACTGAAGCTTTCTTT.

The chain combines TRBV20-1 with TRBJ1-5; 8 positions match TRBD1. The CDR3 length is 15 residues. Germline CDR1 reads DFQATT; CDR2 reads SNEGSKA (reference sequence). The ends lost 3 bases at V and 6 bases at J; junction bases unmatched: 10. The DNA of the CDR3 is TGCAGTGCTAGGACCTTGGACAGGGAAAGTCAGCCCCAGCATTTT. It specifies CSARTLDRESQPQHF.

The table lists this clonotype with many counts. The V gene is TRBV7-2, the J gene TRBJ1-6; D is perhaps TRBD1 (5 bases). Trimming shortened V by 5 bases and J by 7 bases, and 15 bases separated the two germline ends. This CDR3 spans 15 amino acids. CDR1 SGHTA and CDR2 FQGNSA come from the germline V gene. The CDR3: CASSPTRGANSPLHF. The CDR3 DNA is TGTGCCAGCAGCCCCACGAGAGGGGCAAATTCACCCCTCCACTTT.

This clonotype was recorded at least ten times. CDR3 nucleotides: TGCAGTGCCCACCTGGGAAATGAAAAACTGTTTTTT. This sequence encodes CSAHLGNEKLFF. This chain connects TRBV20-1 to TRBJ1-4; the D is unclear. CDR1 and CDR2 (germline): DFQATT, SNEGSKA (reference sequence). This CDR3 is 12 amino acids long. V was clipped by 6 bases and J by 5 bases, with 10 bases between them.

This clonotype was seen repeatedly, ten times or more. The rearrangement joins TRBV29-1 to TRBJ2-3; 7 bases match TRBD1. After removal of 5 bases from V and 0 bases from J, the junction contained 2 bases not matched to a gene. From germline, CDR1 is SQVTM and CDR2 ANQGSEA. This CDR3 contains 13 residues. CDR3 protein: CSVPGQSTDTQYF. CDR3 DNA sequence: TGCAGCGTTCCGGGACAGAGCACAGATACGCAGTATTTT.

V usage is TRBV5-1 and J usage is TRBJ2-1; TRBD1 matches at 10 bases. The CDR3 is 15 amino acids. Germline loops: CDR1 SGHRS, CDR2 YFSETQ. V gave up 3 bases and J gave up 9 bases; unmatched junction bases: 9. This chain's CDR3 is CASSSSGTGVGEQFF. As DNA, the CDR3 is TGCGCCAGCAGCTCTTCCGGGACAGGGGTAGGTGAGCAGTTCTTC.

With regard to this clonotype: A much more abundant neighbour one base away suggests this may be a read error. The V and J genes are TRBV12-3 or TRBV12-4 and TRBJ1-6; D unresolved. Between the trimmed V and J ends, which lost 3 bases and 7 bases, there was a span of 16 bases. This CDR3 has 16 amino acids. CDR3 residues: CASSFSGQTPNSPLHF. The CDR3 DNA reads TGTGCCAGCAGTTTCTCCGGCCAGACACCCAATTCACCCCTCCACTTT.

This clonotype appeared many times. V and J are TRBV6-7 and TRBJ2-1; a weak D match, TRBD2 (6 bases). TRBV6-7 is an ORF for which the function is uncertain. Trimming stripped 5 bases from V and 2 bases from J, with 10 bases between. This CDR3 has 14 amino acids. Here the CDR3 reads CASSVSGAYNEQFF. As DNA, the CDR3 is TGTGCCAGCAGTGTGTCGGGGGCCTACAATGAGCAGTTCTTC.